This T cell receptor (beta chain) was recorded in a study of blood T cell repertoires in COVID-19 (dated by TCRdb to between 2020 and 2021). Some background on the complete study: Samples covering the acute and convalescent phases of COVID-19 were provided by collaborators in the United States, Italy and Spain. The samples were drawn from two sources: the first 160 participants of the ongoing ImmuneRACE study, and some 1,300 subjects contributed by 6 global collaborators. The prospective study material was composed of cDNA or gDNA derived from T cells, B-cell-depleted T cells, or PBMCs. Where available, HLA class I and class II types were obtained from metadata supplied by the sample provider rather than from assay-based typing. A freely available public database, intended as a resource for researchers studying the immune response to SARS-CoV-2, is where the repertoires were released. The sample metadata nearly always contained a de-identified subject ID, COVID-19 status, age in years and sex. The dataset comprised deeply sampled blood TCRbeta repertoires from subjects exposed to, actively infected with, or recovered from COVID-19. The research as a whole found: The quantity of clinical and demographic metadata differed by source and by participant and was supplied without curation.

Collaborating institutions collected whole blood in K2EDTA tubes following their own protocols. For TCRbeta analysis, collaborators shipped samples as frozen whole blood, isolated PBMCs, or DNA extracted from either of those sample types. Trimming costs V 4 bases and J 5 bases, and their ends lie 12 bases apart. For CDR1 and CDR2, the germline V gene (reference sequence) lists SGHNT and YYREEE. The CDR3 spans 13 residues, from the cysteine through the phenylalanine. The read is trimmed to its CDR3 DNA, 39 bases read in frame from base 1. As for this clone: Its antigen is not yet known. No base-level quality is on record; no much larger clone is a single base apart.

TCRbeta CDR3 regions were amplified from genomic DNA using the immunoSEQ Assay, a bias-controlled multiplex PCR. From the authors' description of their analysis: Within the assay, amplification of reference gene primers was used to estimate how many nucleated cells each sample contained. Sequence reads were collapsed and filtered to measure the absolute abundance of every unique TCRbeta CDR3 rearrangement. For each sample, productive Simpson clonality was calculated as the square root of Simpson's diversity index over productive rearrangements. TCRdb stores this immuneACCESS table with in-frame sequences only. Part of the clones is absent; in the studies checked, under half of the shortfall reflects unresolved V genes, and no reason is known for the rest. The V and J calls and clone size are taken from that table; D and trimming were inferred from the DNA. For this sample there are a few hundred thousand clones; about 90% appear just once. The ten biggest clones cover over 1.3% of the sample.

The sequenced material came from peripheral blood. This TCR came from a man older than 75 with acute or convalescent COVID-19. The rearrangement joined TRBV5-4 to TRBJ2-5; a confident D gene designation cannot be given. The CDR3 is CASSRDSRETQYF. The nucleotide sequence is given as TGTGCCAGCAGCCGAGATAGTCGGGAGACCCAGTACTTC.